This T cell receptor beta chain is from a study of shared clonotypes between healthy human individuals. Study conclusions and caveats: Non-shared clonotypes had lower generation probabilities than clonotypes shared by all four sorted-subset donors.

The repertoire was sequenced with immunoSEQ multiplex PCR; TCRdb's copy has only in-frame clones and lacks some. The sample includes a few million clones, 85% to 95% of them seen just once. Memory CD4+ cells were the fraction left after CD45RA+ naive selection. V lost 5 bases to trimming and J lost 7 bases; unmatched junction nucleotides: 4. The CDR3 covers 12 residues. Looked up from germline, CDR1 is MNHNY and CDR2 is SVGAGI (reference sequence). Concerning this clone: Its target is not known. Other DNA sequences from this sample encode an identical CDR3 as well.

This sequence joins TRBV6-6 and TRBJ2-7; 8 positions match TRBD2. The specimen sequenced was naive CD4+ T cells from PBMCs. The subset here: CD45RA+ positively selected. This TCR derives from a man younger than 35 in good health. Some clones in this sample may be carry-over from other donors' samples. In DNA form, the CDR3 reads TGTGCCAGCAGTACAGGGACTAGGGAGCAGTACTTC. Protein sequence: CASSTGTREQYF.